The 8 T cell receptor beta chains listed next were all sequenced from one sample in a study of blood T cell repertoires in COVID-19. Sequenced by immunoSEQ multiplex PCR; TCRdb stores in-frame clones only, minus some. The table includes more than 150,000 clones, around nine tenths detected once. Sequenced sample: peripheral blood. These receptors were collected from a man between 35 and 55 years old with acute or convalescent COVID-19.

This chain uses TRBV12-3 or TRBV12-4 with TRBJ2-1, with 9 nucleotides matching TRBD1. CDR3 length: 13 amino acids. V dropped 5 bases and J dropped 9; count of bases not matched to a gene: 5. CDR3 DNA sequence: TGTGCCAGCAGTCTGGACAGGGGTATTGAGCAGTTCTTC. It encodes CASSLDRGIEQFF.

This sequence joins TRBV10-3 and TRBJ1-1, with D perhaps matching TRBD1 (6 bases). V was pared by 4 bases and J by 1 base, with 13 bases between. This CDR3 spans 15 amino acids. From germline, CDR1 is ENHRY and CDR2 SYGVKD. CDR3: CAISGKQGPNTEAFF. The DNA of the CDR3 is TGTGCCATCAGTGGAAAGCAGGGGCCGAACACTGAAGCTTTCTTT.

The chain recombines TRBV6-6 with TRBJ2-7, with a possible D match to TRBD2 (7 bases). In germline, CDR1 is MNHNY, CDR2 SVGAGI (reference sequence). The V gene lost 7 bases and the J gene lost 5 bases, with 18 bases spanning the gap. The CDR3 runs 14 residues. The CDR3 sequence: CASTLTSGGDEQYF. Here the CDR3 DNA reads TGTGCCAGCACCCTCACGTCGGGGGGCGACGAGCAGTACTTC.

This chain joins TRBV6-5 and TRBJ1-6, with unresolved D. The V gene's germline CDR1 is MNHEY and CDR2 SVGAGI. The V end was cut by 6 bases, the J end by 3 bases, with 12 bases between. This CDR3 contains 15 residues. The CDR3 region has the DNA TGTGCCAGCAGAATCTCAGTCCTCTATAATTCACCCCTCCACTTT. Translating it yields CASRISVLYNSPLHF.

The CDR3 region is CASSGDSFMNTEAFF. The CDR3 DNA sequence: TGCGCCAGCAGCGGGGACAGCTTTATGAACACTGAAGCTTTCTTT. V is TRBV5-1 and J is TRBJ1-1; 7 bases match TRBD1. The CDR3 spans 15 residues. Germline assignment: CDR1 SGHRS and CDR2 YFSETQ. The trim removed 4 bases at V and 0 bases at J, leaving 6 bases unmatched.

The chain carries TRBV19 and TRBJ1-5; the D gene is possibly TRBD1 (5 bases). CDR1 and CDR2 from the germline V gene are LNHDA and SQIVND (reference sequence). The CDR3 sequence is 19 residues long. Trimming cost V 9 bases and J 1 base, with 28 bases left between them. CDR3 nucleotide sequence: TGTGCCAGCCGGGGGAGAGAACCTCGCCGCGAATTGAGCAATCAGCCCCAGCATTTT. Protein: CASRGREPRRELSNQPQHF. Looking up the rest from reference TRBV19 and TRBJ1-5 gives the full variable domain: DGGITQSPKYLFRKEGQNVTLSCEQNLNHDAMYWYRQDPGQGLRLIYYSQIVNDFQKGDIAEGYSVSREKKESFPLTVTSAQKNPTAFYLCASRGREPRRELSNQPQHFGDGTRLSIL.

This rearrangement joins TRBV10-2 to TRBJ1-2; 8 bases are shared with TRBD1. The CDR3 covers 16 residues. Germline assignment: CDR1 WSHSY and CDR2 SAAADI. The V segment lost 2 bases and the J segment 8 bases; nucleotides outside the gene matches: 13. The CDR3 here is CASSEPRGTGDSGYTF. CDR3 sequence (DNA): TGCGCCAGCAGTGAGCCTCGAGGGACAGGTGATTCCGGCTACACCTTC.

The chain couples TRBV4-1 to TRBJ2-1, with 7 bases that match TRBD1. V shed 1 base, J shed 9 bases, and the junction held 9 bases outside the gene matches. Per germline, CDR1 MGHRA and CDR2 YSYEKL. CDR3 length: 15 amino acids. CDR3 protein: CASSQVGAGGVEQFF. The CDR3, as DNA: TGCGCCAGCAGCCAAGTGGGAGCAGGGGGAGTTGAGCAGTTCTTC.